The next 11 T cell receptor beta chains were all read from a single sample in a study of beta chain features in type 1 diabetes. Expressed TCRB transcripts were sequenced, since all the RNA that had been isolated was reverse transcribed. Sequencing was performed with immunoSEQ multiplex PCR; in TCRdb, only in-frame clones are kept and a portion is missing. There are some 60,000 clones in the sample; approximately 59% occur only once, and 2% to 2.5% lies in the top ten. The material sequenced was Tregs from blood. These receptors all stem from a woman aged 18-35 years in good health.

The CDR3 DNA is TGCAGCGGGCACTACAGGGCGCGGAATGAGCAGTTCTTC. Protein product: CSGHYRARNEQFF. The genes are TRBV29-1 and TRBJ2-1, with D maybe TRBD1 (6 bases). CDR3 size: 13 residues. From germline, CDR1 is SQVTM and CDR2 ANQGSEA. Between the trimmed V and J ends, which lost 7 bases and 7 bases, there was a span of 17 bases.

The chain has TRBV10-3 and TRBJ2-1, with D tentatively TRBD2 (5 bases). Trimming pared 5 bases from V and 8 bases from J, leaving 10 bases between. The CDR3 consists of 12 residues. The V gene's germline CDR1 is ENHRY and CDR2 SYGVKD. The CDR3 DNA is TGTGCCATCAGTCGGGGAGAGGATGAGCAGTTCTTC. Translation: CAISRGEDEQFF.

This clone was observed a single time. The chain is built from TRBV6-5 and TRBJ2-5, with D possibly being TRBD1 (8 bases). Germline-derived CDR1 and CDR2 are MNHEY and SVGAGI. V lost 6 bases and J 7 bases, leaving 21 bases between the germline ends. The CDR3 is 15 amino acids. Here the CDR3 reads CASSYPGQGGGTQYF. The CDR3 bases are TGTGCCAGCAGCTACCCTGGACAGGGCGGGGGGACCCAGTACTTC.

This clone is medium-sized (0.01 to 0.1%). J is TRBJ2-1 and V is TRBV7-9; 8 nucleotides align to TRBD2. V lost 5 bases and J lost 5; bases outside the gene matches: 8. CDR3 length: 15 residues. Germline CDR1 and CDR2: SEHNR and FQNEAQ (reference sequence). CDR3 nucleotide sequence: TGTGCCAGCAGCCGAACTAGCGGATCCCACAATGAGCAGTTCTTC. It encodes CASSRTSGSHNEQFF. Full variable domain (remainder filled in from reference TRBV7-9 and TRBJ2-1): DTGVSQNPRHKITKRGQNVTFRCDPISEHNRLYWYRQTLGQGPEFLTYFQNEAQLEKSRLLSDRFSAERPKGSFSTLEIQRTEQGDSAMYLCASSRTSGSHNEQFFGPGTRLTVL.

This chain joins TRBV7-2 and TRBJ2-7, with 10 positions matching TRBD2. Germline CDR1 SGHTA, CDR2 FQGNSA. The CDR3 runs to 14 residues. Trimming at V came to 6 bases and at J to 3 bases, leaving 5 bases not matched to a gene. CDR3 amino acids: CASSWTSGSYEQYF. CDR3 nucleotides: TGTGCCAGCAGTTGGACTAGCGGAAGCTACGAGCAGTACTTC.

The chain uses TRBV18 and TRBJ1-4; tentatively, D is TRBD1 (6 bases). The CDR3 has 17 amino acids. The ends were cut back, 2 bases at V and 3 bases at J, with 16 bases in the middle. Germline loops: CDR1 KGHSH, CDR2 LQKENI. The CDR3 region has the DNA TGTGCCAGCTCACCAAGGGCAGGGGCTCGAGCTAATGAAAAACTGTTTTTT. Protein: CASSPRAGARANEKLFF.

This rearrangement joins TRBV5-1 to TRBJ1-2; D ambiguous. V was trimmed by 2 bases and J by 4 bases, leaving 12 bases between them. CDR3 length: 14 amino acids. Per the germline V gene, CDR1 is SGHRS and CDR2 is YFSETQ. In nucleotides, the CDR3 is TGCGCCAGCAGCTTCTCGGGAACCCTCTATGGCTACACCTTC. Protein sequence: CASSFSGTLYGYTF.

In this sample, this clone turned up a few times. The chain joins TRBV7-9 to TRBJ1-4, with TRBD1 matching 8 bases. This CDR3 contains 17 residues. Trimming cost V 6 bases and J 8 bases; bases outside gene matches: 17. Germline lookup yields CDR1 SEHNR and CDR2 FQNEAQ (reference sequence). The CDR3 spells CASSHPRGQGLREKLFF. Written as DNA, the CDR3 is TGTGCCAGCAGTCACCCCCGAGGACAGGGTCTGAGAGAAAAACTGTTTTTT.

The CDR3 DNA reads TGTGCCAGCAGTTACAGGGGTTACGAGCAGTACTTC. This gives the protein CASSYRGYEQYF. V and J are TRBV6-5 and TRBJ2-5, with D possibly being TRBD1 (5 bases). The J call may be incorrect, as the DNA end agrees better with TRBJ2-7. The length of the CDR3 is 12 residues. The germline V gene encodes CDR1 MNHEY and CDR2 SVGAGI.

This clone was counted a few times. J is TRBJ2-5 and V is TRBV7-3; 8 positions match TRBD1. Near its end, the DNA agrees better with TRBJ2-7, so the J call may be wrong. CDR1 and CDR2 (germline): SGHTA, FQGTGA. This CDR3 has 15 amino acids. DNA of the CDR3: TGTGCCAGCAGCTTAATAGGACAGGGAGGCTACGAGCAGTACTTC. Translated: CASSLIGQGGYEQYF.

The chain has TRBV5-5 and TRBJ1-1; D not certain. This CDR3 is built from 10 residues. V shed 7 bases and J shed 8 bases, with 9 bases lying between them. CDR1 SGHKS and CDR2 YYEKEE come from the germline V gene (reference sequence). CDR3 region: CASGPVEAFF. CDR3 DNA: TGTGCCAGCGGCCCTGTCGAAGCTTTCTTT.